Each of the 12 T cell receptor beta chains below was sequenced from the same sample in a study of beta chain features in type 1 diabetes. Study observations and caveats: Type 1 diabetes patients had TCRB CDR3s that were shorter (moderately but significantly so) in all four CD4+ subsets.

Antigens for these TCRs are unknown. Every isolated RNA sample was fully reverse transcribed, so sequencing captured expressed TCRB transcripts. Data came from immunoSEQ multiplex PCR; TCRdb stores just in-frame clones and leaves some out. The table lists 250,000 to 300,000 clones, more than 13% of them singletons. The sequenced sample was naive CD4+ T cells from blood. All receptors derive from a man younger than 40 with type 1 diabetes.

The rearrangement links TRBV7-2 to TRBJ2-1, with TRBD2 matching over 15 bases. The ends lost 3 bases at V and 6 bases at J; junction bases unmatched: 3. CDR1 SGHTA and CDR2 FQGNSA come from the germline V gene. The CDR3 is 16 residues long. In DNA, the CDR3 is TGTGCCAGCAGCTTGCAGGGACTAGCGGGAGGCAATGAGCAGTTCTTC. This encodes CASSLQGLAGGNEQFF.

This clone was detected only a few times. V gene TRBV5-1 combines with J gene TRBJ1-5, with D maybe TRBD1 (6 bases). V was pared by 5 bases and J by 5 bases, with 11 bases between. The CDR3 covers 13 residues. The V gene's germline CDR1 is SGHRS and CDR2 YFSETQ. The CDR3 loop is CASRKDSDQPQHF. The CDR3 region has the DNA TGCGCCAGCAGGAAGGACAGCGATCAGCCCCAGCATTTT.

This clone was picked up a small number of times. CDR3 amino acids: CASSSSGSYEQYF. DNA of the CDR3: TGTGCCAGCAGCTCGAGCGGGAGCTACGAGCAGTACTTC. The V and J genes are TRBV7-9 and TRBJ2-7; 8 bases match TRBD2. The CDR3 is made up of 13 amino acids. Germline V lookup: CDR1 SEHNR, CDR2 FQNEAQ (reference sequence). With 4 bases clipped from V and 3 bases from J, the junction kept 2 bases outside the gene matches. The full variable domain, completed using reference TRBV7-9 and TRBJ2-7, is DTGVSQNPRHKITKRGQNVTFRCDPISEHNRLYWYRQTLGQGPEFLTYFQNEAQLEKSRLLSDRFSAERPKGSFSTLEIQRTEQGDSAMYLCASSSSGSYEQYFGPGTRLTVT.

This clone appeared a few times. For the CDR3, the DNA is TGCAGCGCATCTAGCGGGAGGGCCATGGTTCTGGATGAGCAGTTCTTC. Its protein is CSASSGRAMVLDEQFF. The rearrangement joins TRBV29-1 to TRBJ2-1; 12 positions agree with TRBD2. This CDR3 has 16 residues. V lost 7 bases and J lost 8; bases outside the gene matches: 15. Germline V CDR1 and CDR2: SQVTM, ANQGSEA.

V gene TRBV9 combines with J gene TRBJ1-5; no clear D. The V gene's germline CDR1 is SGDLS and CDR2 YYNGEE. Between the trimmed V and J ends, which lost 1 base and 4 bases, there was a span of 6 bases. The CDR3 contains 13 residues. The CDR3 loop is CASSVQANQPQHF. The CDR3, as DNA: TGTGCCAGCAGCGTACAGGCGAATCAGCCCCAGCATTTT.

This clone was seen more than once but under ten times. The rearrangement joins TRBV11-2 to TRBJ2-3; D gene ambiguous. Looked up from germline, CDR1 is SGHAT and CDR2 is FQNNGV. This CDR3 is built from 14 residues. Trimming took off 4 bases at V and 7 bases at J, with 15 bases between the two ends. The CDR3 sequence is CASSSALVENTQYF. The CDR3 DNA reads TGTGCCAGCAGCTCCGCTCTAGTAGAAAATACGCAGTATTTT. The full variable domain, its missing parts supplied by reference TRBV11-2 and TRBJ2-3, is EAGVAQSPRYKIIEKRQSVAFWCNPISGHATLYWYQQILGQGPKLLIQFQNNGVVDDSQLPKDRFSAERLKGVDSTLKIQPAKLEDSAVYLCASSSALVENTQYFGPGTRLTVL.

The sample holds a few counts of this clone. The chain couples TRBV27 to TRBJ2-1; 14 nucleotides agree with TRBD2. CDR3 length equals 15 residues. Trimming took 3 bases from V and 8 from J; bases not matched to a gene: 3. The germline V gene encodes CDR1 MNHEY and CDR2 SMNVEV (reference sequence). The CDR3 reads CASSFPTSGRDEQFF. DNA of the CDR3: TGTGCCAGCAGTTTCCCGACTAGCGGGAGGGATGAGCAGTTCTTC.

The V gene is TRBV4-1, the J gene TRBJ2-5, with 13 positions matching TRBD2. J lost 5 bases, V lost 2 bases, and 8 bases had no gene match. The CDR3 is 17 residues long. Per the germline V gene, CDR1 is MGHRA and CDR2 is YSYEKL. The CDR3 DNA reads TGCGCCAGCAGCCAACCACTAGCGGGAGGGCCAGAGGAGACCCAGTACTTC. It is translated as CASSQPLAGGPEETQYF.

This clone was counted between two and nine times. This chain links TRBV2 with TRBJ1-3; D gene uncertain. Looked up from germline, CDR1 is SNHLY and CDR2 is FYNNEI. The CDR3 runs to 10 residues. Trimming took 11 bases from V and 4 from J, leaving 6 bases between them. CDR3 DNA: TGTGCCGACGGGGGAAACACCATATATTTT. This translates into CADGGNTIYF.

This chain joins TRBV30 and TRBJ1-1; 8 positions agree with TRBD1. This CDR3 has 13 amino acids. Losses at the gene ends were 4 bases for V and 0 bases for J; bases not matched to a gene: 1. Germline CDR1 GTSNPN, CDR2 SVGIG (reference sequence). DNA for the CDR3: TGTGCCTGGACCAGGGGGCTGAACACTGAAGCTTTCTTT. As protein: CAWTRGLNTEAFF.

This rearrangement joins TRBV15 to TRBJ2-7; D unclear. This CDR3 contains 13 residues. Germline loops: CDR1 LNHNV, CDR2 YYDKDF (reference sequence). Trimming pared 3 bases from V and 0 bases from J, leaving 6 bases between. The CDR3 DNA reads TGTGCCACCAGCAGGGAGCCCTCCTACGAGCAGTACTTC. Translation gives CATSREPSYEQYF.

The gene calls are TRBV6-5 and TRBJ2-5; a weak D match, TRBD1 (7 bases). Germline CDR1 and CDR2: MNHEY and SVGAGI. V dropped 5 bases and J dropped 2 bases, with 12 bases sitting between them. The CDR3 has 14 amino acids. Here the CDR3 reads CASSRQGGQETQYF. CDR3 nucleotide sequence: TGTGCCAGCAGTAGACAGGGAGGACAAGAGACCCAGTACTTC.